Given below is one T cell receptor beta chain in context. The record originates from a study of blood T cell repertoires in COVID-19. Trimming at V came to 4 bases and at J to 3 bases, leaving 9 bases not matched to a gene. The CDR3 contains 16 residues. Looked up from germline, CDR1 is MNHEY and CDR2 is SMNVEV (reference sequence). TCRdb's table, derived via immunoSEQ multiplex PCR, lists solely in-frame clones and lacks some. The profile shows almost 250,000 clones, around 88% of them singletons. Input material: peripheral blood. This chain connects TRBV27 to TRBJ2-3; the match to TRBD2 covers 8 bases. The receptor was isolated from a woman older than 75 with COVID-19, enrolled during active disease. Here the CDR3 reads CASSSPGLGPTDTQYF. In DNA form, the CDR3 reads TGTGCCAGCAGTTCCCCGGGACTAGGCCCAACAGATACGCAGTATTTT.